The present TCR beta chain was sequenced within a study of cytomegalovirus exposure and HLA in healthy donors. For the study at large: A later analysis reported the 100 to 150 validation repertoires used the same platform as the roughly 700 first-cohort repertoires. Study findings and constraints: The authors enumerated 164 TCR beta chains as linked to cytomegalovirus. It was confirmed in vitro that a few of the CMV-associated chains were specific for CMV antigens.

Some clones are missing from TCRdb's copy, which holds only in-frame ones; the method was immunoSEQ multiplex PCR. Of roughly 300,000 clones in the sample, about nine tenths were seen once. CDR1 SGDLS and CDR2 YYNGEE come from the germline V gene. CDR3 length equals 15 residues. V shed 0 bases, J shed 8 bases, and the junction held 3 bases outside the gene matches. A remark on this clone: Its antigen is not identified.

The sequenced sample consisted of PBMCs. The chain uses TRBV9 and TRBJ1-3; 12 nucleotides align to TRBD1. The clonotype comes from a woman aged 30 to 39 in good health and CMV-seropositive. The CDR3 loop reads CASSVGGTGGHTIYF. The CDR3 nucleotides read TGTGCCAGCAGCGTAGGCGGGACAGGGGGCCACACCATATATTTT.